This T cell receptor beta chain was sequenced in a study of shared clonotypes between healthy human individuals. This CDR3 spans 13 amino acids. Germline lookup yields CDR1 LGHNA and CDR2 YSLEER. Trimming removed 4 bases from V and 5 bases from J, with 11 bases in between. Authors' data handling: Sequence data from immunoSEQ were junction-only and lacked quality scores; consequently, filtering differed. Only in-frame clones appear in the TCRdb table, and some are missing; sequencing was by immunoSEQ multiplex PCR. V, J and clone size were drawn from that table, and D and trimming were deduced from the DNA. The sample yields about 2.4 million clones, approximately 94% seen once.

This chain connects TRBV4-3 to TRBJ2-5; D tentatively reads TRBD1 or TRBD2 (5 bases each). Specimen: naive CD4+ T cells from PBMCs. Described subset: CD45RA+ positively selected. The clonotype was recovered from a man aged 18 to 30 in good health. Some clones in this sample may be carry-over from other donors' samples. CDR3 region: CASSPGTVETQYF. The CDR3 DNA sequence: TGCGCCAGCAGCCCAGGGACGGTGGAGACCCAGTACTTC.